Shown below are 29 T cell receptor beta chains from a single sample sequenced in a study of PD-L1 blockade in urothelial cancer. Sequencing was performed with immunoSEQ multiplex PCR; in TCRdb, only in-frame clones are kept and a portion is missing. The sample comprises 85,000 to 130,000 clones, about nine tenths of which are singletons, and over 0.8% rests with the top ten. Sequenced here: PBMCs, sampled around atezolizumab (anti-PD-L1) treatment. These receptor sequences come from a woman over 75 with urothelial cancer.

This chain joins TRBV5-1 and TRBJ1-1; D possibly corresponds to TRBD1 (5 bases). Germline V gives CDR1 SGHRS, CDR2 YFSETQ. Trimming shortened V by 1 base and J by 5 bases, and 9 bases separated the two germline ends. The CDR3 is 13 amino acids. In DNA form, the CDR3 reads TGCGCCAGCAGCTTGATCGGGGGTACTGAAGCTTTCTTT. Translated, it gives CASSLIGGTEAFF. The variable domain in full, with the rest retrieved from reference TRBV5-1 and TRBJ1-1, is KAGVTQTPRYLIKTRGQQVTLSCSPISGHRSVSWYQQTPGQGLQFLFEYFSETQRNKGNFPGRFSGRQFSNSRSEMNVSTLELGDSALYLCASSLIGGTEAFFGQGTRLTVV.

V and J are TRBV10-2 and TRBJ1-5; D perhaps matches TRBD1 (5 bases). Trimming took off 3 bases at V and 5 bases at J, with 8 bases between the two ends. The CDR3 covers 13 residues. Germline-derived CDR1 and CDR2 are WSHSY and SAAADI. The CDR3 is CASSDAGYQPQHF. CDR3 bases: TGCGCCAGCAGTGATGCAGGGTATCAGCCCCAGCATTTT.

This sequence joins TRBV6-5 and TRBJ1-2; 9 bases are shared with TRBD1. V shed 1 base, J shed 7 bases, and the junction held 10 bases outside the gene matches. CDR3 length: 16 residues. The V gene's germline CDR1 is MNHEY and CDR2 SVGAGI. The CDR3: CASSYLKGTGMRGYTF. The DNA of the CDR3 is TGTGCCAGCAGTTACTTAAAGGGGACAGGGATGCGTGGCTACACCTTC.

This clone was detected only once. The chain combines TRBV5-1 with TRBJ2-1; D possibly corresponds to TRBD1 (6 bases). Germline values: CDR1 SGHRS, CDR2 YFSETQ. The CDR3 totals 15 residues. The V gene lost 0 bases and the J gene lost 5 bases, with 12 bases spanning the gap. Written as DNA, the CDR3 is TGCGCCAGCAGCTTGGGTCAGGGGCTTGACAATGAGCAGTTCTTC. Its translation is CASSLGQGLDNEQFF.

The chain is built from TRBV9 and TRBJ2-3; D is undetermined. Germline CDR1 and CDR2: SGDLS and YYNGEE. V was pared by 0 bases and J by 3 bases, with 8 bases between. This CDR3 has 14 residues. CDR3 DNA: TGTGCCAGCAGCGTAGAAGCTACTACAGATACGCAGTATTTT. Protein: CASSVEATTDTQYF.

J is TRBJ2-4 and V is TRBV7-9, with D maybe TRBD1 (6 bases). CDR3 length equals 15 residues. V was cut by 4 bases and J by 5 bases, with 15 bases left in between. Germline CDR1 SEHNR, CDR2 FQNEAQ (reference sequence). CDR3 sequence reads: CASSSGIYRENIQYF. In DNA, the CDR3 is TGTGCCAGCAGCTCGGGGATCTACAGGGAAAACATTCAGTACTTC.

This clone was counted only a few times. The rearrangement links TRBV5-1 to TRBJ1-1; D possibly corresponds to TRBD1 (6 bases). Germline loops: CDR1 SGHRS, CDR2 YFSETQ. The V end was cut by 0 bases, the J end by 5 bases, with 17 bases between. The CDR3 loop spans 16 amino acids. CDR3 amino acids: CASSLAVQGLGTEAFF. In DNA form, the CDR3 reads TGCGCCAGCAGCTTGGCCGTTCAGGGGTTGGGGACTGAAGCTTTCTTT.

The chain combines TRBV18 with TRBJ1-5; D is perhaps TRBD1 (6 bases). V lost 6 bases and J lost 5, with 11 bases in between. The CDR3 is made up of 13 amino acids. Germline CDR1 reads KGHSH; CDR2 reads LQKENI. The CDR3 is CASSPQGHQPQHF. The CDR3 region has the DNA TGTGCCAGCTCTCCTCAGGGGCATCAGCCCCAGCATTTT.

This chain connects TRBV15 to TRBJ2-2, with 9 bases that match TRBD2. The V and J ends lost 3 bases and 5 bases, in that order; junction bases with no gene match: 7. CDR1 LNHNV and CDR2 YYDKDF come from the germline V gene (reference sequence). The CDR3 is made up of 16 amino acids. CDR3 coding DNA: TGTGCCACCAGCAGGGGACTAGCCTCTGGGACCGGGGAGCTGTTTTTT. This codes for CATSRGLASGTGELFF.

The chain combines TRBV28 with TRBJ1-2; TRBD1 matches 7 bases. J gave up 7 bases and V 3 bases, and 2 bases lay outside the gene matches. Germline V lookup: CDR1 MDHEN, CDR2 SYDVKM. The CDR3 covers 12 residues. The CDR3 reads CASSFKGAGYTF. The CDR3 bases are TGTGCCAGCAGTTTTAAGGGGGCTGGCTACACCTTC.

The rearrangement joins TRBV5-4 to TRBJ1-4; 7 nucleotides agree with TRBD1. This CDR3 region has 14 residues. V shed 4 bases, J shed 7 bases, and the junction held 7 bases outside the gene matches. Germline CDR1 SGHNT, CDR2 YYREEE (reference sequence). CDR3 amino acids: CASSLDRASEKLFF. The CDR3 DNA follows: TGTGCCAGCAGCCTAGACAGGGCGAGTGAAAAACTGTTTTTT.

V gene TRBV5-4 combines with J gene TRBJ2-5; possible D gene TRBD1, 5 bases. The CDR3 totals 12 residues. Trimming pared 4 bases from V and 2 bases from J, leaving 6 bases between. Germline V gene sequence: CDR1 SGHNT, CDR2 YYREEE (reference sequence). For the CDR3, the DNA is TGTGCCAGCAGCCGGACACAAGAGACCCAGTACTTC. It codes for CASSRTQETQYF.

CDR3 residues: CATTRQTYGYTF. For the CDR3, the DNA is TGTGCCACGACCAGACAGACCTATGGCTACACCTTC. The V gene is TRBV2, the J gene TRBJ1-2; D possibly corresponds to TRBD1 (5 bases). This CDR3 is built from 12 residues. The V gene lost 10 bases and the J gene lost 4 bases, with 13 bases spanning the gap. Germline CDR1 reads SNHLY; CDR2 reads FYNNEI.

V usage is TRBV9 and J usage is TRBJ2-1, with 8 positions matching TRBD1. CDR3 length: 15 amino acids. CDR1 SGDLS and CDR2 YYNGEE come from the germline V gene. Trimming removed 0 bases from V and 4 bases from J; junction bases left unmatched: 3. This chain's CDR3 is CASSVGDRQYNEQFF. In DNA, the CDR3 is TGTGCCAGCAGCGTAGGGGACAGGCAGTACAATGAGCAGTTCTTC. Complete variable domain (other parts from reference TRBV9 and TRBJ2-1): DSGVTQTPKHLITATGQRVTLRCSPRSGDLSVYWYQQSLDQGLQFLIQYYNGEERAKGNILERFSAQQFPDLHSELNLSSLELGDSALYFCASSVGDRQYNEQFFGPGTRLTVL.

As regards this clone: The same CDR3 arises from other DNA sequences in this sample as well. The V call is TRBV18, the J call TRBJ1-1; 8 positions agree with TRBD1. The CDR3 is 14 residues long. Germline trimming cut 3 bases from V and 1 base from J; bases unmatched to any gene: 1. CDR1 KGHSH and CDR2 LQKENI come from the germline V gene. In DNA form, the CDR3 reads TGTGCCAGCTCACCCGGGACAGGGAACACTGAAGCTTTCTTT. Its translation: CASSPGTGNTEAFF.

This clone has only one observation. The chain uses TRBV27 and TRBJ2-7; unclear D gene. This CDR3 has 16 residues. CDR1 is MNHEY and CDR2 is SMNVEV in the germline V gene (reference sequence). V lost 7 bases, J lost 0 bases, and 19 bases lay in between. The CDR3 nucleotides read TGTGCCAGCACGCCCACGTACTCTTCTTACTCCTACGAGCAGTACTTC. Translated: CASTPTYSSYSYEQYF.

V and J are TRBV28 and TRBJ2-1; D might be TRBD2 (5 bases). CDR1 MDHEN and CDR2 SYDVKM come from the germline V gene. Trimming took off 2 bases at V and 3 bases at J, with 14 bases between the two ends. The CDR3 length is 16 residues. DNA of the CDR3: TGTGCCAGCAGTTTAGGAAGGCGAGGGTTCTACAATGAGCAGTTCTTC. Translation gives CASSLGRRGFYNEQFF. Looking up the rest from reference TRBV28 and TRBJ2-1 gives the full variable domain: DVKVTQSSRYLVKRTGEKVFLECVQDMDHENMFWYRQDPGLGLRLIYFSYDVKMKEKGDIPEGYSVSREKKERFSLILESASTNQTSMYLCASSLGRRGFYNEQFFGPGTRLTVL.

V and J are TRBV30 and TRBJ2-1; 11 nucleotides line up with TRBD2. The CDR3 covers 14 residues. Per germline, CDR1 GTSNPN and CDR2 SVGIG (reference sequence). Trimming removed 0 bases from V and 12 bases from J; junction bases left unmatched: 7. The CDR3 region is CAWSVIAGGPGQFF. The DNA for the CDR3 is TGTGCCTGGAGTGTGATAGCGGGAGGGCCGGGGCAGTTCTTC.

The J gene is TRBJ2-1, the V gene TRBV29-1; 11 nucleotides match TRBD2. Germline CDR1 SQVTM, CDR2 ANQGSEA. Trimming at V came to 3 bases and at J to 3 bases, leaving 1 base not matched to a gene. This CDR3 has 14 residues. In DNA, the CDR3 is TGCAGCGTTGAGACTAGCGGGGTCTACAATGAGCAGTTCTTC. Translating it yields CSVETSGVYNEQFF.

This clone appeared once. This sequence joins TRBV28 and TRBJ2-7; D may be TRBD1 (6 bases). Between the trimmed V and J ends, which lost 3 bases and 11 bases, there was a span of 26 bases. The germline V gene has CDR1 MDHEN and CDR2 SYDVKM. The CDR3 is 16 amino acids. In DNA, the CDR3 is TGTGCCAGCAGTTTTACACAAGGACAGTTGCCTGGCGACGAGTACTTC. Protein sequence: CASSFTQGQLPGDEYF.

This chain uses TRBV5-1 with TRBJ1-1; weak D call: TRBD1 (6 bases). Deletions cut 1 base from V and 4 bases from J, with 11 bases between. The CDR3 covers 14 residues. Germline V gene lookup returns CDR1 SGHRS and CDR2 YFSETQ. Here the CDR3 DNA reads TGCGCCAGCAGCTTGCGCAGGGGTCCCACTGAAGCTTTCTTT. This sequence encodes CASSLRRGPTEAFF. Together with reference TRBV5-1 and TRBJ1-1, the CDR3 gives the full variable domain: KAGVTQTPRYLIKTRGQQVTLSCSPISGHRSVSWYQQTPGQGLQFLFEYFSETQRNKGNFPGRFSGRQFSNSRSEMNVSTLELGDSALYLCASSLRRGPTEAFFGQGTRLTVV.

In the case of this clone: At the DNA level, this CDR3 is encoded by other sequences in the same sample as well. V and J are TRBV2 and TRBJ1-1; weak D call: TRBD1 (5 bases). This CDR3 contains 13 residues. V was clipped by 7 bases and J by 1 base, with 10 bases between them. Germline CDR1 and CDR2: SNHLY and FYNNEI. The CDR3 sequence: CASTVGGNTEAFF. CDR3 bases: TGTGCCAGCACTGTGGGGGGGAACACTGAAGCTTTCTTT.

This clone has just one count. This sequence joins TRBV27 and TRBJ2-1; no clear D gene. V dropped 2 bases and J dropped 1 base, with 12 bases sitting between them. CDR1 is MNHEY and CDR2 is SMNVEV in the germline V gene (reference sequence). CDR3 size: 16 residues. DNA for the CDR3: TGTGCCAGCAGTTTAAGGAGCGTGGCTTCCTACAATGAGCAGTTCTTC. This sequence encodes CASSLRSVASYNEQFF.

A single count supports this clone. The chain combines TRBV5-1 with TRBJ1-1; D uncertain. CDR3 length: 12 residues. Germline V lookup: CDR1 SGHRS, CDR2 YFSETQ. Trimming removed 0 bases from V and 11 bases from J, with 11 bases in between. CDR3 region: CASSLGGDPAFF. The CDR3 nucleotides read TGCGCCAGCAGCTTGGGAGGCGACCCGGCTTTCTTT. Full variable domain (outside the CDR3, taken from reference TRBV5-1 and TRBJ1-1): KAGVTQTPRYLIKTRGQQVTLSCSPISGHRSVSWYQQTPGQGLQFLFEYFSETQRNKGNFPGRFSGRQFSNSRSEMNVSTLELGDSALYLCASSLGGDPAFFGQGTRLTVV.

V and J are TRBV7-3 and TRBJ2-2, with 10 nucleotides matching TRBD1. The germline V gene encodes CDR1 SGHTA and CDR2 FQGTGA. With 0 bases clipped from V and 4 bases from J, the junction kept 2 bases outside the gene matches. The CDR3 contains 16 residues. CDR3 sequence reads: CASSLTWTGGTGELFF. CDR3 nucleotide sequence: TGTGCCAGCAGCTTAACCTGGACAGGGGGCACCGGGGAGCTGTTTTTT.

This sequence joins TRBV6-1 and TRBJ1-1, with D tentatively TRBD1 (5 bases). The CDR3 loop spans 13 amino acids. Looked up from germline, CDR1 is MNHNS and CDR2 is SASEGT. Trimming removed 6 bases at V and 8 bases at J, with 16 bases between. CDR3 bases: TGTGCCAGCAGGGAACCAGGGCGAACCGAAGCTTTCTTT. Translated, it gives CASREPGRTEAFF.

The chain has TRBV5-1 and TRBJ2-3; 10 bases line up with TRBD2. This CDR3 comprises 15 residues. The V gene end was trimmed by 6 bases and the J gene end by 5 bases; junction bases not matched to a gene: 9. From germline, CDR1 is SGHRS and CDR2 YFSETQ. The DNA of the CDR3 is TGCGCCAGCACCTTACTAGCGGGAAAACAAGATACGCAGTATTTT. As protein: CASTLLAGKQDTQYF. The variable domain in full, with the rest retrieved from reference TRBV5-1 and TRBJ2-3, is KAGVTQTPRYLIKTRGQQVTLSCSPISGHRSVSWYQQTPGQGLQFLFEYFSETQRNKGNFPGRFSGRQFSNSRSEMNVSTLELGDSALYLCASTLLAGKQDTQYFGPGTRLTVL.

Here the CDR3 DNA reads TGCAGCGGAGGGGGTGACAGGGAAGCTTTCTTT. This encodes CSGGGDREAFF. The chain carries TRBV29-1 and TRBJ1-1; perhaps TRBD1 as D (6 bases). This CDR3 region has 11 residues. Germline V gives CDR1 SQVTM, CDR2 ANQGSEA. The V end lost 7 bases, the J end lost 8 bases, and 14 bases lay between the germline ends.

This rearrangement joins TRBV5-1 to TRBJ2-5, with D possibly matching TRBD1 (6 bases). Germline V gives CDR1 SGHRS, CDR2 YFSETQ. CDR3 length: 13 amino acids. Trimming took 2 bases from V and 5 from J, leaving 10 bases between them. CDR3 sequence: CASSFQGRETQYF. CDR3 sequence (DNA): TGCGCCAGCAGCTTCCAGGGGCGGGAGACCCAGTACTTC.